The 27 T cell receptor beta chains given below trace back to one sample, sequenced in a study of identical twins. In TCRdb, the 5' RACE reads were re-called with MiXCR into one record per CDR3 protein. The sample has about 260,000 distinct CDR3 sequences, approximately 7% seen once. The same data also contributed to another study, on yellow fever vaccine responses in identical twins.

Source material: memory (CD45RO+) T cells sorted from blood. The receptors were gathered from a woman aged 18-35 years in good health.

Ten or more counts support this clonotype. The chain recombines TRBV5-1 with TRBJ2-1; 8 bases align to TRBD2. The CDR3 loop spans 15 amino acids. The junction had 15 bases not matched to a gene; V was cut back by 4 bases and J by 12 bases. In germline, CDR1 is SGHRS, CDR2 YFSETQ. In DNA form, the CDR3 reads TGCGCCAGCAGCCCCCGTCTCGGAGCGGGAGAAGTGCAGTTCTTC. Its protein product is CASSPRLGAGEVQFF.

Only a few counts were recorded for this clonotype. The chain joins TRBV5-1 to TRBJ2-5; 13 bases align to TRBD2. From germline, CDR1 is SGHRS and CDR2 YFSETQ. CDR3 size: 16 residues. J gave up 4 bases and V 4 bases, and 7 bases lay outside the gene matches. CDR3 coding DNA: TGCGCCAGCAGCCCCGGACTAGCGGGGGAGGGAGAGACCCAGTACTTC. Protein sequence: CASSPGLAGEGETQYF.

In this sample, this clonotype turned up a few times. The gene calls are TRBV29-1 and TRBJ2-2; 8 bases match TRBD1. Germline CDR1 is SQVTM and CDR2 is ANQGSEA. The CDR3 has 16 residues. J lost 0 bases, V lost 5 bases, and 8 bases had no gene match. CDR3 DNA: TGCAGCGTTCAAGGACAGGGACTCGCGAACACCGGGGAGCTGTTTTTT. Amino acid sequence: CSVQGQGLANTGELFF.

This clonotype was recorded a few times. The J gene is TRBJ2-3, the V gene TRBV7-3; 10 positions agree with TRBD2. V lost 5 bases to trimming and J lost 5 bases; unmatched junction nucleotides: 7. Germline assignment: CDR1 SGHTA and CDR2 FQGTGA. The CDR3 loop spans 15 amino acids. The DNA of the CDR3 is TGTGCCAGCAGCCTAGCGGGAGAGCGTGTAGATACGCAGTATTTT. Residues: CASSLAGERVDTQYF.

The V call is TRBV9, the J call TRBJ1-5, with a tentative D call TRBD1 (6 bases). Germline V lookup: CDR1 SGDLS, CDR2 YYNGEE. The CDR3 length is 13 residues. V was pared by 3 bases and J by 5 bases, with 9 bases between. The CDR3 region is CASSAGQYQPQHF. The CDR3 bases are TGTGCCAGCAGCGCAGGACAGTATCAGCCCCAGCATTTT.

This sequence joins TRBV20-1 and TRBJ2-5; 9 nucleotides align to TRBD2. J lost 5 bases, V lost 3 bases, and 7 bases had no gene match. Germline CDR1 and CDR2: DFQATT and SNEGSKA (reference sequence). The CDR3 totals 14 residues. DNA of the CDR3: TGCAGTGCTAGGGGCGGCGGGGGGGCGGAGACCCAGTACTTC. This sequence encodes CSARGGGGAETQYF.

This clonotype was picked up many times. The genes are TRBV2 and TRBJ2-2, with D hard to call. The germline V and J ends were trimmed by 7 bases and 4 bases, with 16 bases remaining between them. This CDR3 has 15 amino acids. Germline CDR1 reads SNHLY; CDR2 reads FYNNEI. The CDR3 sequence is CASMVQQNPTGELFF. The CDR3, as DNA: TGTGCCAGCATGGTTCAACAGAACCCCACCGGGGAGCTGTTTTTT.

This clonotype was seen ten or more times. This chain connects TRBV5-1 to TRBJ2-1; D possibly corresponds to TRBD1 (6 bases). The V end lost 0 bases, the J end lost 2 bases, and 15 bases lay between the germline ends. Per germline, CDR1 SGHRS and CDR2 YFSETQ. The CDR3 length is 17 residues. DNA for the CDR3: TGCGCCAGCAGCTTGGCCAAGGGACAACTCGCCTACAATGAGCAGTTCTTC. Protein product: CASSLAKGQLAYNEQFF.

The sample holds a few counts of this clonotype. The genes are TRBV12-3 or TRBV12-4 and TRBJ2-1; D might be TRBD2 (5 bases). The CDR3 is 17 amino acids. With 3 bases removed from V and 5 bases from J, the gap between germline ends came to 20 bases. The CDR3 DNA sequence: TGTGCCAGCAGTTTTTCCGTCGGCGGAGGCCCTCACAATGAGCAGTTCTTC. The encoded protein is CASSFSVGGGPHNEQFF.

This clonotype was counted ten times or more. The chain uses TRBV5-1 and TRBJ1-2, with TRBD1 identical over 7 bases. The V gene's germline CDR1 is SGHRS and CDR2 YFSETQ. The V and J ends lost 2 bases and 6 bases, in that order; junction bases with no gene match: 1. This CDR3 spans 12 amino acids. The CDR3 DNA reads TGCGCCAGCAGCTTTCAGGGGGATGGCTACACCTTC. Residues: CASSFQGDGYTF.

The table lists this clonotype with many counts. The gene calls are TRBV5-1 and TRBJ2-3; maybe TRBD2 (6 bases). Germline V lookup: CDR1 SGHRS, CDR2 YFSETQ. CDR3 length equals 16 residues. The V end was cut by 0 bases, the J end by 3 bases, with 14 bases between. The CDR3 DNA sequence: TGCGCCAGCAGCTTGGCCATCGGGGGATCGACAGATACGCAGTATTTT. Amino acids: CASSLAIGGSTDTQYF.

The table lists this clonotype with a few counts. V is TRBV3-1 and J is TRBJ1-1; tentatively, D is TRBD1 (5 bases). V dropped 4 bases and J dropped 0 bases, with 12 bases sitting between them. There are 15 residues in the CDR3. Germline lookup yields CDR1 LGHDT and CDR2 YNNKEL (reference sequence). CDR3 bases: TGTGCCAGCAGCCCCGGGGACGGACTGAACACTGAAGCTTTCTTT. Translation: CASSPGDGLNTEAFF.

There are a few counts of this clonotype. The CDR3 DNA follows: TGCGCCAGCACGGGCAGGGGTGTGGACACCGGGGAGCTGTTTTTT. Translating gives CASTGRGVDTGELFF. The chain employs TRBV10-2 and TRBJ2-2; TRBD1 might be the D (6 bases). CDR3 length: 15 amino acids. Trimming took 7 bases from V and 3 from J, leaving 15 bases between them. Germline-derived CDR1 and CDR2 are WSHSY and SAAADI.

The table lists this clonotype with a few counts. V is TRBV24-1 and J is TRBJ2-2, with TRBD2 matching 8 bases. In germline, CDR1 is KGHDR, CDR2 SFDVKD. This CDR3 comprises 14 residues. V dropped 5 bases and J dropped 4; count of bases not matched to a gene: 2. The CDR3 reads CATSGAGGTGELFF. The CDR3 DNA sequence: TGTGCCACCAGTGGGGCGGGAGGCACCGGGGAGCTGTTTTTT.

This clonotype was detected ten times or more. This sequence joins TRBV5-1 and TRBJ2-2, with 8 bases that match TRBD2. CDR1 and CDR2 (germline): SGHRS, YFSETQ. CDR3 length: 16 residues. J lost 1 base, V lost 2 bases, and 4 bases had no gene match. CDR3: CASSLGLAWNTGELFF. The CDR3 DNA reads TGCGCCAGCAGCTTAGGACTAGCATGGAACACCGGGGAGCTGTTTTTT.

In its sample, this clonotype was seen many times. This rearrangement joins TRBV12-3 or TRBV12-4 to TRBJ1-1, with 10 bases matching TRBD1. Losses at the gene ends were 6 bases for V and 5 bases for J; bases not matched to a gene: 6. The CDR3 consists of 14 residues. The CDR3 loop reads CASRTGTGATEAFF. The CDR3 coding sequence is TGTGCCAGCAGGACCGGGACAGGGGCAACTGAAGCTTTCTTT.

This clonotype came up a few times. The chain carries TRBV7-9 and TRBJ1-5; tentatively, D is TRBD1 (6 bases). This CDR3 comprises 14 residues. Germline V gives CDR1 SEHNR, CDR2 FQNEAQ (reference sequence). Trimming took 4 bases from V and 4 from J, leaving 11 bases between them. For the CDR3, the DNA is TGTGCCAGCAGCTCGTACAGGGATAATCAGCCCCAGCATTTT. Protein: CASSSYRDNQPQHF.

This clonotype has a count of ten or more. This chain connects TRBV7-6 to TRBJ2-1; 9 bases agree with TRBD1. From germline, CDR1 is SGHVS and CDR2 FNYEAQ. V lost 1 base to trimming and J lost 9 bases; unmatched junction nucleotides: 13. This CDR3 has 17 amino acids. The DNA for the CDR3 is TGTGCCAGCAGCTTAGTTTCGTTACAGGGGGCGGTCGGTGAGCAGTTCTTC. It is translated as CASSLVSLQGAVGEQFF.

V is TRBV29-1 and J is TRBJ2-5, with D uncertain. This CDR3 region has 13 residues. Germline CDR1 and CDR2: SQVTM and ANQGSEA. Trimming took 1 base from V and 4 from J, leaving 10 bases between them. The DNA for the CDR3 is TGCAGCGTTGAAGCGGCTTACGGAGAGACCCAGTACTTC. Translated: CSVEAAYGETQYF.

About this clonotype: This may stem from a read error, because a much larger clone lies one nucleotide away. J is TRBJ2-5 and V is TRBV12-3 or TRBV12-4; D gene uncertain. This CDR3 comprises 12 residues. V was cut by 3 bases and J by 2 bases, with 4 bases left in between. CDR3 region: CASSFQQETQYF. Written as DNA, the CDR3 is TGTGCCAGCAGTTTTCAGCAAGAGACCCAGTACTTC.

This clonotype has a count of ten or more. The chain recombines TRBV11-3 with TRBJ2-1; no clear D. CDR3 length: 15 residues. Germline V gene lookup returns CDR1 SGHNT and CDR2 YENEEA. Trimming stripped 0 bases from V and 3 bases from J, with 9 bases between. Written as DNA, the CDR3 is TGTGCCAGCAGCTTAGATTTAGCACTCTACAATGAGCAGTTCTTC. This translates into CASSLDLALYNEQFF.

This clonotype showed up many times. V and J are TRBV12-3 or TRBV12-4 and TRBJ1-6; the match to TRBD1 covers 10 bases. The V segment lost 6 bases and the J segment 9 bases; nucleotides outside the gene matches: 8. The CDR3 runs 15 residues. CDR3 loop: CASRTGQGQSSPLHF. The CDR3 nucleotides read TGTGCCAGCAGGACGGGACAGGGGCAAAGTTCACCCCTCCACTTT.

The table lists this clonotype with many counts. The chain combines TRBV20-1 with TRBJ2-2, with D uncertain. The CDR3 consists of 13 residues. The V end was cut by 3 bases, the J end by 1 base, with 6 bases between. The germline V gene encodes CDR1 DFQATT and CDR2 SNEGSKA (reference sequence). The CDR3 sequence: CSARFRNTGELFF. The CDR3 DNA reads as TGCAGTGCTAGGTTCCGGAACACCGGGGAGCTGTTTTTT.

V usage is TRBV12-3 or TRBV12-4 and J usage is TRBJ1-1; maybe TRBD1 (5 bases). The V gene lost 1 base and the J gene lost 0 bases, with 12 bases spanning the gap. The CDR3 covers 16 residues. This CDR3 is CASSLVGGGMNTEAFF. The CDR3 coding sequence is TGTGCCAGCAGTTTAGTCGGGGGGGGAATGAACACTGAAGCTTTCTTT.

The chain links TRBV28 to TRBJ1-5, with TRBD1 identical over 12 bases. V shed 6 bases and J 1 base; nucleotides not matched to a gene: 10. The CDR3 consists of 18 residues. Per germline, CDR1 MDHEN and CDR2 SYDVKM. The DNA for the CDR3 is TGTGCCAGCAGATCCGGGACAGGGGGCGCAGCGAGCAATCAGCCCCAGCATTTT. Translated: CASRSGTGGAASNQPQHF.

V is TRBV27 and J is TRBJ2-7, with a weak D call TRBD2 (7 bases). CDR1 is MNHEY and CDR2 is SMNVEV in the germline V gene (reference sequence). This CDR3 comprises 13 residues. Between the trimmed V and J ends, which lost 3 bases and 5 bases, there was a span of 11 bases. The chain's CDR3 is CASSFRGAHEQYF. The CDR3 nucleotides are TGTGCCAGCAGTTTTCGGGGGGCCCACGAGCAGTACTTC.

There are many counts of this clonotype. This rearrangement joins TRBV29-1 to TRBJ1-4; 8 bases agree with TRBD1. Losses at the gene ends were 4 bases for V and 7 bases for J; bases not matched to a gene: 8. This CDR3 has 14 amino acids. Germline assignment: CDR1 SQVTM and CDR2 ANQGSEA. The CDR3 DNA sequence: TGCAGCGTTGGGGGGACAGGCAAGTCTGAAAAACTGTTTTTT. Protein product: CSVGGTGKSEKLFF. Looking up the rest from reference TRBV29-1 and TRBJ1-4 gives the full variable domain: SAVISQKPSRDICQRGTSLTIQCQVDSQVTMMFWYRQQPGQSLTLIATANQGSEATYESGFVIDKFPISRPNLTFSTLTVSNMSPEDSSIYLCSVGGTGKSEKLFFGSGTQLSVL.